The rows below give T cell receptor beta chains drawn from one sample of a study of blood T cells in healthy people across ages. TCRdb ran MiXCR on the 5' RACE reads and lists one entry per CDR3 protein. The sample carries over 950,000 distinct CDR3 sequences, around two fifths recorded once. Sequenced input: blood. The receptors here all came from a man aged 18 to 30 in good health. Each CDR3 is given without its conserved first and last residue. The order of the fields is clone size, J gene, V gene, CDR3 protein. Clone size is stated in some rows and not others, as once, few, many or a class when expanded.

clone_size: .; j_call: TRBJ2-5; v_call: TRBV7-6; cdr3_aa: ANSQVPEGNEQY
clone_size: .; j_call: .; v_call: TRBV20-1; cdr3_aa: SARDGASGEETQY
clone_size: .; j_call: TRBJ2-1; v_call: TRBV20-1; cdr3_aa: SAIPRAGYNEQF
clone_size: .; j_call: TRBJ1-5; v_call: TRBV6-1; cdr3_aa: ASYMGGVANQPQH
clone_size: .; j_call: TRBJ1-1; v_call: TRBV6-5; cdr3_aa: ASRYTGETEAF
clone_size: .; j_call: TRBJ1-2; v_call: TRBV5-8; cdr3_aa: ASSPGRSTTNYGYT
clone_size: .; j_call: TRBJ2-1; v_call: TRBV24-1; cdr3_aa: ATSDTGTEHNEQF
clone_size: few; j_call: TRBJ2-1; v_call: TRBV4-3; cdr3_aa: ASSQDTGSEQF
clone_size: .; j_call: TRBJ1-5; v_call: TRBV7-9; cdr3_aa: ASSRTGNGQPQH
clone_size: few; j_call: TRBJ2-7; v_call: TRBV7-2; cdr3_aa: ASSRPPYEQY
clone_size: .; j_call: TRBJ2-3; v_call: TRBV18; cdr3_aa: ASSPPGRPGDTQY
clone_size: few; j_call: TRBJ1-2; v_call: TRBV10-3; cdr3_aa: AIRTGGGYT
clone_size: .; j_call: TRBJ2-5; v_call: TRBV6-6; cdr3_aa: ASSPLLPGAVQETQY
clone_size: .; j_call: TRBJ1-4; v_call: TRBV12-3/TRBV12-4; cdr3_aa: ASKDSMDEELF
clone_size: .; j_call: TRBJ2-7; v_call: TRBV25-1; cdr3_aa: ASSSPTSDEQY
clone_size: .; j_call: TRBJ1-4; v_call: TRBV27; cdr3_aa: ASSQQGARKKLF
clone_size: .; j_call: TRBJ2-7; v_call: TRBV6-5; cdr3_aa: ASSGGGSFGYEQY
clone_size: .; j_call: TRBJ2-1; v_call: TRBV11-2; cdr3_aa: ASSLGQGAIKDQF
clone_size: .; j_call: TRBJ2-1; v_call: TRBV5-1; cdr3_aa: ASSLSTDRSYNEQF